This T cell receptor beta chain was sequenced in a study of blood T cell repertoires in COVID-19 (TCRdb year 2020). Background for the entire study: Collaborator samples came from the United States, Italy and Spain and covered acute and convalescent phases of COVID-19. The samples were drawn from two sources: the first 160 participants of the ongoing ImmuneRACE study, and over 950 subjects contributed by 6 global collaborators. The prospective study material was composed of cDNA or gDNA derived from T cells, B-cell-depleted T cells, or PBMCs. Sample metadata almost always included a de-identified subject ID, COVID-19 status, age in years and sex. The dataset comprised deeply sampled blood TCRbeta repertoires from subjects exposed to, actively infected with, or recovered from COVID-19. Where available, HLA class I and class II types were obtained from metadata supplied by the sample provider rather than from assay-based typing. The repertoires were released in a freely available public database meant as a resource for research on the immune response to SARS-CoV-2.

With regard to this clone: No antigen is known for it. Per-base qualities were not stored, and no clone one base away is much larger.

TCRbeta CDR3 regions were amplified from genomic DNA by means of the immunoSEQ Assay, a bias-controlled multiplex PCR. In the paper's pipeline: Nucleated cell counts per sample were estimated from amplification of reference gene primers within the assay. To quantify the absolute abundance of each unique TCRbeta CDR3 rearrangement, sequence reads were collapsed and filtered. For each sample, productive Simpson clonality was calculated by taking the square root of Simpson's diversity index across productive rearrangements. TCRdb re-hosts the immuneACCESS table, in-frame sequences only. Its copies lack some clones; in the studies checked, an unresolved V gene accounts for under half of them, and the cause for the rest is not known. The V and J calls and clone size are taken from that table; D and trimming were inferred from the DNA. In all, the sample holds 50,000 to 65,000 clones, and under 85% of those were seen once. 6% to 7% of the sample lies in the top ten.

The collaborating institutions used their own protocols to collect whole blood in K2EDTA tubes. For TCRbeta analysis, collaborators shipped samples in one of three forms: frozen whole blood, isolated PBMCs, or DNA extracted from either of those sample types. On the study overall, not on this receptor specifically: Clinical and demographic metadata were provided uncurated, with the amount varying by source and participant.

This sequence originates from a woman between 45 and 60 years old with active or convalescent COVID-19. The specimen was peripheral blood.

Here the CDR3 is given as CASSKKGANTEAFF. The nucleotide sequence is TGTGCCAGCAGCAAAAAGGGAGCTAACACTGAAGCTTTCTTT. Here the chain combines TRBV21-1 and TRBJ1-1. TRBV21-1 is a documented pseudogene. The CDR3 goes from the cysteine to the phenylalanine over 14 residues. The entry retains the CDR3 DNA only, 42 bases that are in frame from base 1.